A single sample is the source of the 28 T cell receptor beta chains below, sequenced in a study of cytomegalovirus exposure and HLA in healthy donors. Both 60 Vbeta primers and 13 Jbeta primers went into the PCR. Produced via immunoSEQ multiplex PCR; TCRdb's table is partial and in-frame only. The sample records 200,000 or so clones, over 75% being singletons. The specimen sequenced was PBMCs. The receptor set was obtained from a human donor in good health.

The chain couples TRBV7-9 to TRBJ1-4; D gene ambiguous. Deletions cut 5 bases from V and 6 bases from J, with 13 bases between. The CDR3 runs 14 residues. CDR1 is SEHNR, CDR2 FQNEAQ, per germline (reference sequence). CDR3 in amino acids: CASSQSPPHEKLFF. CDR3 coding DNA: TGTGCCAGCAGCCAGTCGCCCCCCCATGAAAAACTGTTTTTT.

The chain carries TRBV10-3 and TRBJ1-3; TRBD1 aligns across 9 bases. V gave up 10 bases and J gave up 0 bases; unmatched junction bases: 7. From germline, CDR1 is ENHRY and CDR2 SYGVKD. This CDR3 has 15 amino acids. Here the CDR3 DNA reads TGTGCCACCAGGACAGGGGACTACTCTGGAAACACCATATATTTT. Protein: CATRTGDYSGNTIYF.

The chain combines TRBV15 with TRBJ2-7, with 7 bases that match TRBD1. V gave up 1 base and J gave up 6 bases; unmatched junction bases: 12. This CDR3 has 16 amino acids. Germline V CDR1 and CDR2: LNHNV, YYDKDF (reference sequence). CDR3 DNA sequence: TGTGCCACCAGCAGAGTCAATTACAGGGGAACTTTCGAGCAGTACTTC. It encodes CATSRVNYRGTFEQYF.

The chain employs TRBV7-2 and TRBJ2-7; 7 bases fit TRBD2. This CDR3 is 15 amino acids long. Losses at the gene ends were 5 bases for V and 4 bases for J; bases not matched to a gene: 11. The germline V gene encodes CDR1 SGHTA and CDR2 FQGNSA. The CDR3 loop is CASSPFGTNQYEQYF. The CDR3 DNA follows: TGTGCCAGCAGCCCGTTCGGGACTAACCAATACGAGCAGTACTTC.

This clone showed up just once. The J gene is TRBJ2-7, the V gene TRBV27; a weak D match, TRBD2 (5 bases). This CDR3 region has 15 residues. Trimming removed 5 bases at V and 0 bases at J, with 14 bases between. In germline, CDR1 is MNHEY, CDR2 SMNVEV (reference sequence). CDR3 sequence reads: CASSKLVDVSYEQYF. CDR3 coding DNA: TGTGCCAGCAGTAAACTAGTTGATGTCTCCTACGAGCAGTACTTC.

This chain connects TRBV28 to TRBJ2-7, with 11 bases that match TRBD2. The germline CDR1 and CDR2 sequences are MDHEN and SYDVKM. This CDR3 comprises 16 residues. V lost 5 bases, J lost 2 bases, and 8 bases stayed unmatched. The CDR3 region is CASSAYRLAGTYEQYF. The CDR3 region has the DNA TGTGCCAGCAGTGCCTACAGACTAGCGGGAACCTACGAGCAGTACTTC. Drawing the rest from reference TRBV28 and TRBJ2-7, the complete variable domain is DVKVTQSSRYLVKRTGEKVFLECVQDMDHENMFWYRQDPGLGLRLIYFSYDVKMKEKGDIPEGYSVSREKKERFSLILESASTNQTSMYLCASSAYRLAGTYEQYFGPGTRLTVT.

The chain has TRBV7-3 and TRBJ1-4, with TRBD1 identical over 9 bases. Germline-derived CDR1 and CDR2 are SGHTA and FQGTGA. V gave up 2 bases and J gave up 4 bases; unmatched junction bases: 5. There are 16 residues in the CDR3. As DNA, the CDR3 is TGTGCCAGCAGCTTAGGGGGGACAGGGATTAATGAAAAACTGTTTTTT. This translates into CASSLGGTGINEKLFF.

The chain combines TRBV7-9 with TRBJ1-3; D call uncertain. V dropped 1 base and J dropped 4 bases, with 14 bases sitting between them. CDR1 is SEHNR, CDR2 FQNEAQ, per germline (reference sequence). The CDR3 runs 16 residues. This chain's CDR3 is CASSLVEGSSGNTIYF. The CDR3 bases are TGTGCCAGCAGCTTAGTGGAGGGCTCCTCCGGAAACACCATATATTTT.

The V call is TRBV7-6, the J call TRBJ1-5, with TRBD1 matching over 10 bases. CDR1 and CDR2 (germline): SGHVS, FNYEAQ. The CDR3 covers 18 residues. V lost 5 bases and J lost 0; bases outside the gene matches: 10. This CDR3 reads CASSLGTGDSYSNQPQHF. CDR3 coding DNA: TGTGCCAGCAGCCTAGGGACAGGGGATTCATATAGCAATCAGCCCCAGCATTTT.

The chain combines TRBV7-9 with TRBJ1-2; D unresolved. The germline gives CDR1 SEHNR, CDR2 FQNEAQ (reference sequence). Trimming took 3 bases from V and 3 from J, leaving 14 bases between them. The CDR3 runs 15 residues. CDR3 sequence (DNA): TGTGCCAGCAGCTTCGGCGGGTCCCGTGACTATGGCTACACCTTC. Translating gives CASSFGGSRDYGYTF.

The genes are TRBV30 and TRBJ2-7; D is uncertain. Germline loops: CDR1 GTSNPN, CDR2 SVGIG (reference sequence). The V gene lost 7 bases and the J gene lost 3 bases, with 13 bases spanning the gap. The CDR3 totals 12 residues. The CDR3 region is CASSSGSYEQYF. In nucleotides, the CDR3 is TGTGCCTCTAGTTCCGGTAGCTACGAGCAGTACTTC.

This chain uses TRBV25-1 with TRBJ2-3; 9 bases are shared with TRBD2. The CDR3 covers 15 residues. With V trimmed by 4 bases and J by 5 bases, 7 bases remained unmatched. Germline loops: CDR1 MGHDK, CDR2 SYGVNS. The CDR3 loop reads CASSGRAGGGDTQYF. CDR3 nucleotides: TGTGCCAGCAGTGGGCGAGCGGGAGGAGGAGATACGCAGTATTTT. Combining the CDR3 with reference TRBV25-1 and TRBJ2-3 gives the whole variable domain EADIYQTPRYLVIGTGKKITLECSQTMGHDKMYWYQQDPGMELHLIHYSYGVNSTEKGDLSSESTVSRIRTEHFPLTLESARPSHTSQYLCASSGRAGGGDTQYFGPGTRLTVL.

The chain carries TRBV10-3 and TRBJ2-2; TRBD2 matches 7 bases. Germline-derived CDR1 and CDR2 are ENHRY and SYGVKD. V lost 7 bases to trimming and J lost 2 bases; unmatched junction nucleotides: 7. This CDR3 has 15 amino acids. CDR3 region: CAIKGRGRNTGELFF. In DNA form, the CDR3 reads TGTGCCATCAAAGGGAGGGGCCGTAACACCGGGGAGCTGTTTTTT.

V usage is TRBV6-1 and J usage is TRBJ2-7; the D is unclear. Between the trimmed V and J ends, which lost 4 bases and 4 bases, there was a span of 11 bases. Germline CDR1 and CDR2: MNHNS and SASEGT. The CDR3 sequence is 13 residues long. The CDR3 DNA reads as TGTGCCAGCAGTGGGCCCTCAGAATACGAGCAGTACTTC. Encoded protein: CASSGPSEYEQYF.

This clone is a singleton in its sample. This sequence joins TRBV5-1 and TRBJ2-7, with D maybe TRBD2 (5 bases). The CDR3 length is 12 residues. The V gene lost 5 bases and the J gene lost 5 bases, with 11 bases spanning the gap. The germline V gene has CDR1 SGHRS and CDR2 YFSETQ. This CDR3 is CASSGSPHEQYF. As DNA, the CDR3 is TGCGCCAGCAGTGGGAGTCCCCACGAGCAGTACTTC.

About this clone: The germline gene is not matched at one end of the junction; a read error may be the cause. The chain carries TRBV7-9 and TRBJ2-1, with 7 bases identical to TRBD2. Germline V gives CDR1 SEHNR, CDR2 FQNEAQ (reference sequence). This CDR3 has 15 amino acids. This CDR3 is CSSSLGGSAYNEQFF. In DNA form, the CDR3 reads TGTTCCAGCAGCTTAGGCGGGAGTGCCTACAATGAGCAGTTCTTC. The complete variable domain, with remaining parts taken from reference TRBV7-9 and TRBJ2-1, reads DTGVSQNPRHKITKRGQNVTFRCDPISEHNRLYWYRQTLGQGPEFLTYFQNEAQLEKSRLLSDRFSAERPKGSFSTLEIQRTEQGDSAMYLCSSSLGGSAYNEQFFGPGTRLTVL.

The rearrangement links TRBV7-2 to TRBJ2-1, with D tentatively TRBD2 (6 bases). In germline, CDR1 is SGHTA, CDR2 FQGNSA. V was trimmed by 2 bases and J by 4 bases, leaving 12 bases between them. The CDR3 covers 15 residues. As DNA, the CDR3 is TGTGCCAGCAGCTTACTCGGGGGTACTTACAATGAGCAGTTCTTC. Translated: CASSLLGGTYNEQFF.

The chain joins TRBV6-1 to TRBJ1-1, with 7 bases lining up with TRBD1. The ends lost 6 bases at V and 0 bases at J; junction bases unmatched: 4. The CDR3 extends over 14 amino acids. Germline V gives CDR1 MNHNS, CDR2 SASEGT. The CDR3 here is CASSPTGLNTEAFF. The CDR3, as DNA: TGTGCCAGCAGCCCGACAGGGTTGAACACTGAAGCTTTCTTT.

This clone was detected once. The chain is built from TRBV9 and TRBJ2-7; 11 bases align to TRBD1. The CDR3 consists of 14 residues. J lost 3 bases, V lost 4 bases, and 3 bases had no gene match. In germline, CDR1 is SGDLS, CDR2 YYNGEE. The CDR3, as DNA: TGTGCCAGCAGCCTCGGGACAGGGGGCTACGAGCAGTACTTC. Translating gives CASSLGTGGYEQYF.

Comment on this clone: Other nucleotide sequences in the sample specify the same CDR3. The V and J genes are TRBV7-2 and TRBJ1-5; D gene unclear. Trimming stripped 6 bases from V and 2 bases from J, with 5 bases between. Germline CDR1 SGHTA, CDR2 FQGNSA. This CDR3 region has 12 residues. This CDR3 reads CASRRGNQPQHF. The CDR3, as DNA: TGTGCCAGCAGGAGGGGCAATCAGCCCCAGCATTTT.

The chain joins TRBV5-1 to TRBJ2-1, with a tentative D call TRBD2 (5 bases). This CDR3 is 13 amino acids long. CDR1 is SGHRS, CDR2 YFSETQ, per germline. Trimming shortened V by 4 bases and J by 8 bases, and 13 bases separated the two germline ends. CDR3 region: CASSILLEDEQFF. In DNA, the CDR3 is TGCGCCAGCAGCATATTACTAGAGGATGAGCAGTTCTTC.

V gene TRBV7-3 combines with J gene TRBJ1-5; D possibly corresponds to TRBD1 (6 bases). The ends were cut back, 5 bases at V and 2 bases at J, with 19 bases in the middle. Germline CDR1 and CDR2: SGHTA and FQGTGA. CDR3 length equals 17 residues. The CDR3 sequence is CASSPRQDGIGNQPQHF. The CDR3 DNA follows: TGTGCCAGCAGCCCCCGACAGGACGGGATCGGCAATCAGCCCCAGCATTTT.

V and J are TRBV25-1 and TRBJ2-1, with TRBD2 matching 11 bases. This CDR3 contains 15 residues. Germline-derived CDR1 and CDR2 are MGHDK and SYGVNS. With V trimmed by 6 bases and J by 9 bases, 10 bases remained unmatched. CDR3 residues: CASSKGTSGLREQFF. The CDR3 DNA is TGTGCCAGCAGCAAGGGGACTAGCGGTTTGCGTGAGCAGTTCTTC. Filled out from reference TRBV25-1 and TRBJ2-1, the complete variable domain reads EADIYQTPRYLVIGTGKKITLECSQTMGHDKMYWYQQDPGMELHLIHYSYGVNSTEKGDLSSESTVSRIRTEHFPLTLESARPSHTSQYLCASSKGTSGLREQFFGPGTRLTVL.

The chain couples TRBV11-3 to TRBJ2-1, with 7 positions matching TRBD2. V was pared by 4 bases and J by 2 bases, with 5 bases of the junction left unmatched. Germline values: CDR1 SGHNT, CDR2 YENEEA. The CDR3 runs to 15 residues. The chain's CDR3 is CASSYGGSPYNEQFF. Written as DNA, the CDR3 is TGTGCCAGCAGCTATGGCGGGAGCCCCTACAATGAGCAGTTCTTC.

The chain combines TRBV30 with TRBJ2-7; D is unclear. Per germline, CDR1 GTSNPN and CDR2 SVGIG (reference sequence). The CDR3 sequence is 14 residues long. V lost 0 bases and J lost 2, with 11 bases in between. The CDR3 here is CAWSVFRLPYEQYF. CDR3 sequence (DNA): TGTGCCTGGAGTGTGTTCAGGCTCCCCTACGAGCAGTACTTC.

This clone appeared once. The chain uses TRBV4-1 and TRBJ1-1, with 7 bases that match TRBD1. Germline V gene data show CDR1 as MGHRA and CDR2 as YSYEKL. The CDR3 covers 15 residues. The V and J ends lost 4 bases and 10 bases, in that order; junction bases with no gene match: 15. The DNA of the CDR3 is TGCGCCAGCAGCCTCGGAACGGCCGAGACAGGGCGAGCTTTCTTT. Its protein is CASSLGTAETGRAFF.

This rearrangement joins TRBV7-3 to TRBJ2-2, with D possibly TRBD2 on 7 matching bases. V was clipped by 1 base and J by 6 bases, with 18 bases between them. This CDR3 comprises 17 residues. Per germline, CDR1 SGHTA and CDR2 FQGTGA. The CDR3 sequence is CASSLRRTRGRPGELFF. The CDR3 bases are TGTGCCAGCAGCTTAAGGAGGACGCGGGGGCGCCCCGGGGAGCTGTTTTTT.

The chain uses TRBV28 and TRBJ2-7; D not resolved. Germline CDR1 and CDR2: MDHEN and SYDVKM. V dropped 7 bases and J dropped 3 bases, with 10 bases sitting between them. The CDR3 spans 12 residues. CDR3 in amino acids: CASNRGDYEQYF. For the CDR3, the DNA is TGTGCCAGCAATCGTGGAGACTACGAGCAGTACTTC.